Below are 5 T cell receptor beta chains sequenced from a single sample in a study of cytomegalovirus exposure and HLA in healthy donors. Vbeta (60) and Jbeta (13) primers were used in the PCR. Profiled with immunoSEQ multiplex PCR; TCRdb holds only in-frame clones, not every one. The data hold 120,000 or so clones, with roughly 63% observed a single time. Sequenced: PBMCs. The receptors come from a man aged 25-45 years in good health and CMV-seropositive.

The chain combines TRBV11-2 with TRBJ1-1; TRBD1 is a possible D gene (5 bases). The CDR3 spans 13 residues. Germline loops: CDR1 SGHAT, CDR2 FQNNGV. Trimming cost V 5 bases and J 4 bases, with 11 bases left between them. This CDR3 is CASSQQGSTEAFF. The CDR3, as DNA: TGTGCCAGCAGCCAGCAGGGATCCACTGAAGCTTTCTTT.

The chain links TRBV6-5 to TRBJ1-2; D is unclear. Per germline, CDR1 MNHEY and CDR2 SVGAGI. The CDR3 runs 13 residues. V shed 6 bases and J shed 5 bases, with 13 bases lying between them. CDR3 sequence (DNA): TGTGCCAGCAGCGGCAGGAAAACGTATGGCTACACCTTC. Protein sequence: CASSGRKTYGYTF.

The chain has TRBV2 and TRBJ2-2; no firm D call. V lost 2 bases and J lost 0, with 10 bases in between. The CDR3 is 16 residues long. Germline V CDR1 and CDR2: SNHLY, FYNNEI. The CDR3 sequence: CASSELAVTNTGELFF. CDR3 nucleotides: TGTGCCAGCAGTGAACTCGCGGTGACGAACACCGGGGAGCTGTTTTTT. Based on the CDR3 plus reference TRBV2 and TRBJ2-2, the full variable domain is EPEVTQTPSHQVTQMGQEVILRCVPISNHLYFYWYRQILGQKVEFLVSFYNNEISEKSEIFDDQFSVERPDGSNFTLKIRSTKLEDSAMYFCASSELAVTNTGELFFGEGSRLTVL.

The chain uses TRBV20-1 and TRBJ2-7; D is possibly TRBD2 (5 bases). V lost 8 bases and J lost 4, with 9 bases in between. The CDR3 runs 10 residues. The V gene's germline CDR1 is DFQATT and CDR2 SNEGSKA (reference sequence). In DNA form, the CDR3 reads TGCAGTCCACAGCGGTACGAGCAGTACTTC. The encoded protein is CSPQRYEQYF.

The J gene is TRBJ2-7, the V gene TRBV5-1; D remains ambiguous. Germline V lookup: CDR1 SGHRS, CDR2 YFSETQ. V was trimmed by 3 bases and J by 5 bases, leaving 12 bases between them. This CDR3 contains 13 residues. The CDR3 sequence is CASSSLQVDEQYF. DNA for the CDR3: TGCGCCAGCAGCTCACTTCAAGTAGACGAGCAGTACTTC.